The 8 T cell receptor beta chains below come from one sample, sequenced in a study of OX40 agonist ivuxolimab in advanced cancers. The table came from immunoSEQ multiplex PCR; TCRdb's copy has only in-frame clones and leaves some out. The table lists about 27,000 clones, 70% to 90% of them singletons. Source: CD4+ or CD8+ T cells sorted from blood, taken in a trial of the OX40 agonist ivuxolimab. All receptors come from an adult with an advanced solid tumor such as melanoma, head and neck, liver or kidney cancer.

The chain has TRBV28 and TRBJ1-3; D is undetermined. Germline CDR1 is MDHEN and CDR2 is SYDVKM. The CDR3 runs 17 residues. Trimming left V 5 bases short and J 4 bases short, with 21 bases between. CDR3 sequence: CASSSLRGQRPGNTIYF. CDR3 in DNA: TGTGCCAGCAGTAGCCTTCGAGGCCAACGACCCGGAAACACCATATATTTT.

The V gene is TRBV9, the J gene TRBJ1-1, with D possibly being TRBD1 (5 bases). The V end was cut by 3 bases, the J end by 0 bases, with 9 bases between. The V gene's germline CDR1 is SGDLS and CDR2 YYNGEE. CDR3 size: 14 residues. The CDR3 DNA reads TGTGCCAGCAGCGGGGACGGCATGAACACTGAAGCTTTCTTT. It specifies CASSGDGMNTEAFF.

The chain couples TRBV19 to TRBJ2-3; 11 bases fit TRBD2. The CDR3 is 20 amino acids. Germline assignment: CDR1 LNHDA and CDR2 SQIVND (reference sequence). V lost 4 bases to trimming and J lost 3 bases; unmatched junction nucleotides: 18. This CDR3 is CASSTFYSGGALGGTDTQYF. The CDR3 coding sequence is TGTGCCAGTAGTACCTTCTATAGCGGGGGGGCCTTAGGCGGGACAGATACGCAGTATTTT.

This chain links TRBV19 with TRBJ1-1, with 8 bases that match TRBD1. Germline V gives CDR1 LNHDA, CDR2 SQIVND (reference sequence). After removal of 3 bases from V and 5 bases from J, the junction contained 5 bases not matched to a gene. The CDR3 has 14 residues. This CDR3 is CASSIETGGTEAFF. The CDR3 DNA is TGTGCCAGTAGTATCGAAACAGGGGGGACTGAAGCTTTCTTT.

This clone has only a few counts. A far larger clone is just one base off, so this is likely a read error. In the same sample, other DNA sequences code for this CDR3. The genes are TRBV5-1 and TRBJ2-5; D is ambiguous. The germline gives CDR1 SGHRS, CDR2 YFSETQ. CDR3 length: 15 amino acids. The ends were cut back, 3 bases at V and 1 base at J, with 13 bases in the middle. The CDR3 region has the DNA TGCGCCAGCAGCTGGCGTGGGGTTGGCCAAGAGACCCAGTACTTC. It encodes CASSWRGVGQETQYF.

This clone was seen once. The gene calls are TRBV30 and TRBJ2-1; the D gene is possibly TRBD1 (6 bases). V was cut by 7 bases and J by 1 base, with 8 bases left in between. Germline values: CDR1 GTSNPN, CDR2 SVGIG (reference sequence). CDR3 length equals 12 residues. The CDR3 DNA reads as TGTGCCTTCGACAGGTCCTACAATGAGCAGTTCTTC. It is translated as CAFDRSYNEQFF. Complete variable domain (other parts from reference TRBV30 and TRBJ2-1): SQTIHQWPATLVQPVGSPLSLECTVEGTSNPNLYWYRQAAGRGLQLLFYSVGIGQISSEVPQNLSASRPQDRQFILSSKKLLLSDSGFYLCAFDRSYNEQFFGPGTRLTVL.

The J gene is TRBJ1-1, the V gene TRBV10-1, with 8 nucleotides matching TRBD1. The CDR3 spans 12 residues. Germline V CDR1 and CDR2: WNHNN, SYGVQD (reference sequence). V lost 5 bases to trimming and J lost 7 bases; unmatched junction nucleotides: 3. The CDR3 loop reads CASSPGGHEAFF. CDR3 nucleotides: TGCGCCAGCAGTCCAGGGGGCCATGAAGCTTTCTTT.

The chain combines TRBV5-5 with TRBJ1-2; D gene ambiguous. The CDR3 covers 14 residues. Trimming took 0 bases from V and 5 from J, leaving 11 bases between them. The germline V gene has CDR1 SGHKS and CDR2 YYEKEE (reference sequence). CDR3 nucleotide sequence: TGTGCCAGCAGCTTGGGGCCGGAGCAATATGGCTACACCTTC. This gives the protein CASSLGPEQYGYTF.